One and the same sample provided the 20 T cell receptor beta chains below, sequenced in a study of CD8 T cells in ankylosing spondylitis. TCRdb fed the 5' RACE reads into MiXCR, producing one record per CDR3 protein. The data contain around 890,000 distinct CDR3 sequences, about 11% of them singletons. What these receptors recognize is not known. Study-level findings and limits: It appeared that ankylosing spondylitis blood was characterized by a TCR beta motif of fewer than ten highly homologous variants.

The sequenced sample was blood, either unsorted or a sorted T cell fraction (not recorded which). The origin of the receptors is a male donor with ankylosing spondylitis.

V usage is TRBV30 and J usage is TRBJ2-7; D is undetermined. Per germline, CDR1 GTSNPN and CDR2 SVGIG (reference sequence). V was pared by 3 bases and J by 12 bases, with 15 bases between. The CDR3 covers 11 residues. DNA of the CDR3: TGTGCCTGGAGAGGAGAAACCAGGCTGTACTTC. Translating gives CAWRGETRLYF.

A few counts support this clonotype. This chain links TRBV5-1 with TRBJ1-6; D not resolved. The CDR3 covers 15 residues. Germline CDR1 is SGHRS and CDR2 is YFSETQ. V gave up 3 bases and J gave up 9 bases, with 16 bases separating them. CDR3 sequence reads: CASSSGSRVSSPLHF. CDR3 coding DNA: TGCGCCAGCAGCTCGGGATCGCGGGTTAGTTCACCCCTCCACTTT. Full variable domain (rest looked up from reference TRBV5-1 and TRBJ1-6): KAGVTQTPRYLIKTRGQQVTLSCSPISGHRSVSWYQQTPGQGLQFLFEYFSETQRNKGNFPGRFSGRQFSNSRSEMNVSTLELGDSALYLCASSSGSRVSSPLHFGNGTRLTVT.

A few counts support this clonotype. V is TRBV11-1 and J is TRBJ2-7; TRBD2 aligns across 11 bases. The CDR3 contains 15 residues. Germline trimming cut 5 bases from V and 5 bases from J; bases unmatched to any gene: 8. Looked up from germline, CDR1 is SGHAT and CDR2 is FQDESV (reference sequence). For the CDR3, the DNA is TGTGCCAGCAGCCACCTTACTAGCGGGAGAAACGAGCAGTACTTC. Translating gives CASSHLTSGRNEQYF.

This clonotype was picked up many times. The chain couples TRBV5-1 to TRBJ1-1, with 8 bases that match TRBD1. V was pared by 2 bases and J by 4 bases, with 4 bases of the junction left unmatched. CDR1 and CDR2 from the germline V gene are SGHRS and YFSETQ. The CDR3 is made up of 14 amino acids. The CDR3, as DNA: TGCGCCAGCAGCTTTTCCGGGACAGGCACTGAAGCTTTCTTT. Protein product: CASSFSGTGTEAFF.

This clonotype was seen only a few times. The V and J genes are TRBV11-2 and TRBJ2-3; 12 positions agree with TRBD2. Germline CDR1 and CDR2: SGHAT and FQNNGV. CDR3 length equals 17 residues. J lost 6 bases, V lost 4 bases, and 11 bases had no gene match. The CDR3 sequence is CASSSGLAGMVSDTQYF. In nucleotides, the CDR3 is TGTGCCAGCAGCTCCGGACTAGCGGGGATGGTATCCGATACGCAGTATTTT.

This clonotype was observed many times. The chain combines TRBV5-1 with TRBJ2-3; TRBD2 matches at 10 bases. Losses at the gene ends were 7 bases for V and 2 bases for J; bases not matched to a gene: 7. The CDR3 consists of 15 residues. Germline-derived CDR1 and CDR2 are SGHRS and YFSETQ. The CDR3 region has the DNA TGCGCCAGCGCGACCGGGACTAGCGTCACAGATACGCAGTATTTT. Translated: CASATGTSVTDTQYF.

In its sample, this clonotype was seen many times. The gene calls are TRBV12-3 or TRBV12-4 and TRBJ2-1, with D uncertain. The CDR3 is 15 residues long. Trimming pared 6 bases from V and 7 bases from J, leaving 19 bases between. The CDR3 reads CASSSKFRARNEQFF. The CDR3 DNA follows: TGTGCCAGCAGCTCTAAATTTAGGGCCCGTAATGAGCAGTTCTTC.

This clonotype was observed a few times. This sequence joins TRBV6-2 or TRBV6-3 and TRBJ2-3, with 8 bases that match TRBD2. Germline CDR1 reads MNHEY; CDR2 reads SVGEGT. The J segment lost 8 bases and the V segment lost 7 bases, leaving 8 bases of the junction unmatched. There are 13 residues in the CDR3. CDR3 in amino acids: CASTVSGSVTQYF. The DNA for the CDR3 is TGTGCCAGCACCGTGAGCGGGAGTGTTACGCAGTATTTT.

V and J are TRBV24-1 and TRBJ2-3; 7 nucleotides line up with TRBD2. The CDR3 has 17 amino acids. The germline CDR1 and CDR2 sequences are KGHDR and SFDVKD. V lost 3 bases, J lost 7 bases, and 15 bases stayed unmatched. CDR3 nucleotide sequence: TGTGCCACCAGTGATCCGCTTGTTAGGGAGGGACGTAATACGCAGTATTTT. It codes for CATSDPLVREGRNTQYF.

There are many counts of this clonotype. The chain couples TRBV29-1 to TRBJ2-7; a possible D gene is TRBD1 (6 bases). Trimming pared 4 bases from V and 2 bases from J, leaving 12 bases between. CDR1 is SQVTM, CDR2 ANQGSEA, per germline. The CDR3 extends over 13 amino acids. The CDR3 region is CSVGSRTAYEQYF. In DNA, the CDR3 is TGCAGCGTTGGATCACGGACAGCCTACGAGCAGTACTTC.

The chain couples TRBV29-1 to TRBJ2-5; TRBD1 matches 9 bases. This CDR3 has 15 residues. In germline, CDR1 is SQVTM, CDR2 ANQGSEA. V lost 6 bases and J lost 1; bases outside the gene matches: 9. The CDR3: CSVHGTGKIQETQYF. The CDR3 DNA reads as TGCAGCGTCCACGGGACAGGGAAGATCCAAGAGACCCAGTACTTC.

This chain links TRBV20-1 with TRBJ2-1; D is uncertain. Germline V gene lookup returns CDR1 DFQATT and CDR2 SNEGSKA (reference sequence). V dropped 1 base and J dropped 1 base, with 11 bases sitting between them. CDR3 length: 15 amino acids. The CDR3 DNA reads TGCAGTGCTAGAGTTCGGCCGGTTTCCTACAATGAGCAGTTCTTC. This encodes CSARVRPVSYNEQFF.

The chain recombines TRBV9 with TRBJ1-1; D not resolved. The CDR3 totals 16 residues. V lost 0 bases and J 1 base, leaving 13 bases between the germline ends. Germline CDR1 SGDLS, CDR2 YYNGEE. CDR3: CASSVDPRRRNTEAFF. The CDR3 bases are TGTGCCAGCAGCGTAGACCCTAGACGGCGGAACACTGAAGCTTTCTTT.

The CDR3 bases are TGCGCCAGCAGCCAAGGATCGCGGAACACCGGGGAGCTGTTTTTT. It is translated as CASSQGSRNTGELFF. V gene TRBV4-1 combines with J gene TRBJ2-2; D not certain. Germline-derived CDR1 and CDR2 are MGHRA and YSYEKL. This CDR3 contains 15 residues. Trimming cost V 1 base and J 1 base, with 7 bases left between them.

A few counts support this clonotype. The chain carries TRBV7-8 and TRBJ1-4, with D unresolved. Trimming removed 4 bases from V and 10 bases from J, with 22 bases in between. CDR1 and CDR2 from the germline V gene are SGHVS and FQNEAQ. The CDR3 spans 16 residues. The CDR3 spells CASSSYLSSDPRKLFF. For the CDR3, the DNA is TGTGCCAGCAGCTCGTACCTAAGCAGTGATCCGCGAAAACTGTTTTTT.

The chain couples TRBV20-1 to TRBJ1-1, with a possible D match to TRBD1 (6 bases). This CDR3 contains 13 residues. Germline values: CDR1 DFQATT, CDR2 SNEGSKA (reference sequence). The CDR3 bases are TGCAGGCCGAGTAGGGACATGAACACTGAAGCTTTCTTT. Protein: CRPSRDMNTEAFF.

This clonotype has at least ten counts. The CDR3 coding sequence is TGCAGTGCTAGATATGGAACGCCCCAGCATTTT. Protein product: CSARYGTPQHF. The rearrangement uses TRBV20-1 and TRBJ1-5; unclear D gene. The V gene lost 2 bases and the J gene lost 9 bases, with 8 bases spanning the gap. The CDR3 loop spans 11 amino acids. Per germline, CDR1 DFQATT and CDR2 SNEGSKA (reference sequence).

This clonotype was counted at least ten times. Mismatch with germline at one junction end may stem from a read error. The chain is built from TRBV7-2 and TRBJ2-1; D not certain. This CDR3 contains 12 residues. The germline V gene encodes CDR1 SGHTA and CDR2 FQGNSA. The chain's CDR3 is CASSLVPGEQFF. In DNA form, the CDR3 reads TGCGCCAGCAGCTTGGTCCCGGGTGAGCAGTTCTTC.

The sample holds a few counts of this clonotype. The rearrangement links TRBV27 to TRBJ2-7; tentatively, D is TRBD1 (5 bases). The CDR3 is 12 residues long. V was pared by 8 bases and J by 6 bases, with 14 bases between. Germline V CDR1 and CDR2: MNHEY, SMNVEV (reference sequence). CDR3 nucleotide sequence: TGTGCCAGCTCGCGGCCTGGGGCCGAGCAGTACTTC. The encoded protein is CASSRPGAEQYF.

The chain is built from TRBV7-9 and TRBJ1-1, with no clear D. This CDR3 contains 11 residues. The germline gives CDR1 SEHNR, CDR2 FQNEAQ (reference sequence). The ends were cut back, 5 bases at V and 5 bases at J, with 6 bases in the middle. The CDR3 nucleotides are TGTGCCAGCAGCCAGAGGACTGAAGCTTTCTTT. Translating gives CASSQRTEAFF.